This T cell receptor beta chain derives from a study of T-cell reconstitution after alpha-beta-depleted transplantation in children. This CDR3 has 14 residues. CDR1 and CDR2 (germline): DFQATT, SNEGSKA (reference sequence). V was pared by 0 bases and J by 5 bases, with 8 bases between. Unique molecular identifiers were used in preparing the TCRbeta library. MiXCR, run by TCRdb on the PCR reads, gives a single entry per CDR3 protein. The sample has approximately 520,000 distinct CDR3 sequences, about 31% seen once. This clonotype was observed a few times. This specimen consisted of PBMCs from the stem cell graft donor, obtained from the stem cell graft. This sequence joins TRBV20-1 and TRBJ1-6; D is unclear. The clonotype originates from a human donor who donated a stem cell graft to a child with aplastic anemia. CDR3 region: CSAREQTNNSPLHF. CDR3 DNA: TGCAGTGCTAGAGAGCAGACTAATAATTCACCCCTCCACTTT.